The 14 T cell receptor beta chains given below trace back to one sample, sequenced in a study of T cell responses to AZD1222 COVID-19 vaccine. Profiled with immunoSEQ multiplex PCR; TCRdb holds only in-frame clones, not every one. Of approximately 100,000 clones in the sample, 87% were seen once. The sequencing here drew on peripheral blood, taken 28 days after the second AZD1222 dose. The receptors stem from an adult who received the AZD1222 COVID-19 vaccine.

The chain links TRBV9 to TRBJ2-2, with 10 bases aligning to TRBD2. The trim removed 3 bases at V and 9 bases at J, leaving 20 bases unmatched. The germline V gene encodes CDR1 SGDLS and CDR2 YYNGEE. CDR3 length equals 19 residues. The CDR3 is CASSALGASGSLSFRELFF. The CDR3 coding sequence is TGTGCCAGCAGCGCCCTTGGCGCTAGCGGGAGTTTGAGTTTCAGGGAGCTGTTTTTT.

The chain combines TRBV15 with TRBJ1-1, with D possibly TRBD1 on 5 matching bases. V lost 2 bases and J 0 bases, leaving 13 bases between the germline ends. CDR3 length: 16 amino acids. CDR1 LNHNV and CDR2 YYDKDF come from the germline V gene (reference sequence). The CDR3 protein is CATSRIKGLLNTEAFF. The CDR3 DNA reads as TGTGCCACCAGCAGAATTAAGGGACTGTTGAACACTGAAGCTTTCTTT.

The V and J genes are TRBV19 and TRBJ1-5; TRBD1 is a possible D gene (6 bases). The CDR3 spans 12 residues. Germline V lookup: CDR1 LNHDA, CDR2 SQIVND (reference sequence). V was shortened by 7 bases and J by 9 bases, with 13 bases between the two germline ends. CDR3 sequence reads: CASKGETWPQHF. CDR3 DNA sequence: TGTGCCAGTAAGGGGGAAACATGGCCCCAGCATTTT.

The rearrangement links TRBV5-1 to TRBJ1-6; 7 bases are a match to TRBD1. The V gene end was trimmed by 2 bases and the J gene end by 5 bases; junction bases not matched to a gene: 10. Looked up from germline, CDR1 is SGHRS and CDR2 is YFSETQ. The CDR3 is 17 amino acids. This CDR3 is CASSLEGRGGDNSPLHF. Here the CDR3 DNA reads TGCGCCAGCAGCTTAGAGGGAAGAGGGGGCGATAATTCACCCCTCCACTTT.

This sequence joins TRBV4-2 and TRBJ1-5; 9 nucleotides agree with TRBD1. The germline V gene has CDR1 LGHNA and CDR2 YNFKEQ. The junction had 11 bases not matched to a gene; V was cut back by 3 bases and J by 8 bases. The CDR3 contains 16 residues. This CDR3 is CASSQAGTGPGEPQHF. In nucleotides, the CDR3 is TGTGCCAGCAGCCAGGCCGGGACAGGGCCGGGCGAGCCCCAGCATTTT.

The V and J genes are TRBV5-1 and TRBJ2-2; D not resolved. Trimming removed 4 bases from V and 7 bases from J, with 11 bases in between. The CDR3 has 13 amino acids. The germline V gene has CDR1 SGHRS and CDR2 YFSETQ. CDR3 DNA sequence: TGCGCCAGCAGCCCCTTTCAAAACGGGGAGCTGTTTTTT. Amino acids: CASSPFQNGELFF.

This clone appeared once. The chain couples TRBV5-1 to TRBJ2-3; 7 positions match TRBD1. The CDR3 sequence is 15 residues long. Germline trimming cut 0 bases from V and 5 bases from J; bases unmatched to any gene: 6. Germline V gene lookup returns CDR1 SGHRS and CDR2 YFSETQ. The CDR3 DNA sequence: TGCGCCAGCAGCTTGGCTCTCTCAGGGGGAGATACGCAGTATTTT. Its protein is CASSLALSGGDTQYF.

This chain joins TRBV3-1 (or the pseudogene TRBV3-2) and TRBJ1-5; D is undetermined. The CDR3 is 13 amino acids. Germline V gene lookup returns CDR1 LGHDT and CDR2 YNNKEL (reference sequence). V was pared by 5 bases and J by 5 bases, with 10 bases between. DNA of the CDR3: TGTGCCAGCAGCTCAGGACGGTATCAGCCCCAGCATTTT. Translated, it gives CASSSGRYQPQHF.

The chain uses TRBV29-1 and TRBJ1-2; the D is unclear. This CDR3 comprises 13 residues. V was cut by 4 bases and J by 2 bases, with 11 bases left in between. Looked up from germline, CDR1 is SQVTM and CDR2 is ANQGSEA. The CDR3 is CSVGWGTNYGYTF. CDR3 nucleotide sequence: TGCAGCGTTGGGTGGGGTACAAACTATGGCTACACCTTC.

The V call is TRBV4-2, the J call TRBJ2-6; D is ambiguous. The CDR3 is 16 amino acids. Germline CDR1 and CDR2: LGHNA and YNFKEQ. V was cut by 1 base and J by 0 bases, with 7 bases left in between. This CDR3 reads CASSQVQTSGANVLTF. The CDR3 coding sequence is TGTGCCAGCAGCCAAGTACAGACCTCTGGGGCCAACGTCCTGACTTTC.

The CDR3 sequence: CATSRGTVNEKLFF. In nucleotides, the CDR3 is TGTGCCACCAGCAGAGGGACAGTTAATGAAAAACTGTTTTTT. The chain uses TRBV15 and TRBJ1-4; a possible D gene is TRBD1 (6 bases). The V gene's germline CDR1 is LNHNV and CDR2 YYDKDF (reference sequence). V was cut by 1 base and J by 4 bases, with 7 bases left in between. This CDR3 region has 14 residues.

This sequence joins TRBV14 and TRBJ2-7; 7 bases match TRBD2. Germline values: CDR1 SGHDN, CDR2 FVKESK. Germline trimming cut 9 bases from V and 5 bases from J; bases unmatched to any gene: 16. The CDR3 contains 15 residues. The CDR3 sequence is CARDPRGGGHHEQYF. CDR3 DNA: TGTGCCAGAGACCCCCGTGGGGGAGGGCACCACGAGCAGTACTTC. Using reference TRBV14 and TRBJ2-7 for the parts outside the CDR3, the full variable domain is EAGVTQFPSHSVIEKGQTVTLRCDPISGHDNLYWYRRVMGKEIKFLLHFVKESKQDESGMPNNRFLAERTGGTYSTLKVQPAELEDSGVYFCARDPRGGGHHEQYFGPGTRLTVT.

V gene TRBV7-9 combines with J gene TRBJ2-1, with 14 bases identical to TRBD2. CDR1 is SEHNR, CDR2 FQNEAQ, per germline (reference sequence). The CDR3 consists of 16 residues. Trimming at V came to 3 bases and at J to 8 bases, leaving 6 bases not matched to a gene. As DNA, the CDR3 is TGTGCCAGCAGCTTTCCGGGACTAGCGGGAGTCGATGAGCAGTTCTTC. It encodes CASSFPGLAGVDEQFF.

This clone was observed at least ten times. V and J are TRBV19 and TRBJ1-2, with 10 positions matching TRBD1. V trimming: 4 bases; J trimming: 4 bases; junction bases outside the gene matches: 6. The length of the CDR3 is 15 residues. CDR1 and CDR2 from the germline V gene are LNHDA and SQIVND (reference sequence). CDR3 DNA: TGTGCCAGTAGTAAAGACAGGGGGCGCGTCTATGGCTACACCTTC. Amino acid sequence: CASSKDRGRVYGYTF.